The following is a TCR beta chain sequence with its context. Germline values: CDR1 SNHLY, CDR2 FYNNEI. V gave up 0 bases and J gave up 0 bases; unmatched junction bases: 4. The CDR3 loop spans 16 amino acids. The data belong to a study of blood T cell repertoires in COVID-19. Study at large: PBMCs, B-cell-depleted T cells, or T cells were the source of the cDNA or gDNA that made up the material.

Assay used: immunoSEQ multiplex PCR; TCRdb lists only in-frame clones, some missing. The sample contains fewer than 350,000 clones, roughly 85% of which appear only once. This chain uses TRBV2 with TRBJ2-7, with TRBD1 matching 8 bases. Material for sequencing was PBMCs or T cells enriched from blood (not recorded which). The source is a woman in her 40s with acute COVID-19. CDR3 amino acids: CASSEAGQGDSYEQYF. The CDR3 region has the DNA TGTGCCAGCAGTGAAGCCGGACAGGGTGACTCCTACGAGCAGTACTTC.